Each of the 3 T cell receptor beta chains below was sequenced from the same sample in a study of cytomegalovirus exposure and HLA in healthy donors (dated by TCRdb to about 2017). Preparation of the library involved the immunoSEQ multiplex PCR assay. TCRdb re-hosts the immuneACCESS table, in-frame sequences only. Its copies lack some clones; in the studies checked, an unresolved V gene accounts for under half of them, and the cause for the rest is not known. In this sample the table shows fewer than 400,000 clones, 86% of which occur a single time. 0.84% of the sample is in the top ten clones. Sequenced input: PBMCs. The receptors were sampled from a woman aged 18-29 years in good health and CMV-seronegative.

The rearrangement joins TRBV6-6 to TRBJ2-2; TRBD1 matches at 10 bases. CDR1 and CDR2 from the germline V gene are MNHNY and SVGAGI (reference sequence). Trimming took 10 bases from V and 4 from J; bases not matched to a gene: 3. The CDR3 runs 13 residues. The chain's CDR3 is CATRTGGTGELFF. CDR3 DNA: TGTGCCACAAGGACAGGGGGCACCGGGGAGCTGTTTTTT.

V is TRBV11-3 and J is TRBJ2-3; 10 nucleotides line up with TRBD1. The germline gives CDR1 SGHNT, CDR2 YENEEA. This CDR3 region has 17 residues. The junction had 8 bases not matched to a gene; V was cut back by 0 bases and J by 5 bases. CDR3 coding DNA: TGTGCCAGCAGCTTAGAGACAGGGGGCGAGGTAGTAGATACGCAGTATTTT. Protein product: CASSLETGGEVVDTQYF.

This clone appeared once. The V call is TRBV6-1, the J call TRBJ2-7; TRBD2 aligns across 7 bases. Losses at the gene ends were 8 bases for V and 3 bases for J; bases not matched to a gene: 13. The CDR3 runs 15 residues. Germline V gives CDR1 MNHNS, CDR2 SASEGT. CDR3 loop: CASESGDSSNYEQYF. The CDR3 DNA follows: TGTGCCAGCGAGAGCGGGGACTCCTCGAACTACGAGCAGTACTTC.